The 30 T cell receptor beta chains reported below all come from one sample, sequenced in a study of blood T cell repertoires in COVID-19. Measured with immunoSEQ multiplex PCR; TCRdb has only the in-frame clones, and not every one. The data hold 130,000 to 150,000 clones, with around 81% observed a single time. Sequencing was carried out using peripheral blood. The receptors shown here come from a woman aged 50 to 60 with acute or convalescent COVID-19.

The CDR3 sequence: CASSRDRPNYGYTF. CDR3 in DNA: TGTGCCAGCAGCCGGGACAGGCCTAACTATGGCTACACCTTC. The chain recombines TRBV2 with TRBJ1-2; 8 positions match TRBD1. Germline assignment: CDR1 SNHLY and CDR2 FYNNEI. This CDR3 contains 14 residues. The J segment lost 0 bases and the V segment lost 6 bases, leaving 3 bases of the junction unmatched.

The genes are TRBV5-5 and TRBJ1-6; D unclear. V was cut by 4 bases and J by 7 bases, with 21 bases left in between. This CDR3 is built from 17 residues. CDR1 and CDR2 from the germline V gene are SGHKS and YYEKEE (reference sequence). The CDR3, as DNA: TGTGCCAGCAGCGTCGGGTCTCCTAGAGTTTACAATTCACCCCTCCACTTT. Translation: CASSVGSPRVYNSPLHF. The complete variable domain, with remaining parts taken from reference TRBV5-5 and TRBJ1-6, reads DAGVTQSPTHLIKTRGQQVTLRCSPISGHKSVSWYQQVLGQGPQFIFQYYEKEERGRGNFPDRFSARQFPNYSSELNVNALLLGDSALYLCASSVGSPRVYNSPLHFGNGTRLTVT.

J is TRBJ2-1 and V is TRBV5-6; TRBD1 matches 11 bases. V lost 3 bases, J lost 8 bases, and 7 bases stayed unmatched. The length of the CDR3 is 15 residues. Germline V gene lookup returns CDR1 SGHDT and CDR2 YYEEEE. CDR3 in amino acids: CASSSGQGAFDEQFF. In nucleotides, the CDR3 is TGTGCCAGCAGCTCAGGACAGGGGGCGTTCGATGAGCAGTTCTTC.

This rearrangement joins TRBV2 to TRBJ1-5; the D is unclear. The CDR3 has 13 residues. Germline CDR1 reads SNHLY; CDR2 reads FYNNEI. V lost 6 bases and J lost 4, with 10 bases in between. The CDR3 region has the DNA TGTGCCAGCAGAGAACAGTATAATCAGCCCCAGCATTTT. This codes for CASREQYNQPQHF.

The chain joins TRBV4-2 to TRBJ2-2; TRBD1 matches at 8 bases. The V and J ends lost 4 bases and 6 bases, in that order; junction bases with no gene match: 10. This CDR3 region has 16 residues. Per the germline V gene, CDR1 is LGHNA and CDR2 is YNFKEQ. The CDR3 region has the DNA TGTGCCAGCAGCCTCCCCGGTACAGGGGGTCCCGGGGAGCTGTTTTTT. Translating gives CASSLPGTGGPGELFF.

The chain uses TRBV7-2 and TRBJ2-7, with 9 bases lining up with TRBD1. The CDR3 consists of 15 residues. J lost 3 bases, V lost 1 base, and 4 bases had no gene match. Germline V gene lookup returns CDR1 SGHTA and CDR2 FQGNSA. CDR3 sequence (DNA): TGTGCCAGCAGCTTAGGAGGGACAGGGATCTACGAGCAGTACTTC. This encodes CASSLGGTGIYEQYF.

This clone was detected a few times. This chain joins TRBV7-3 and TRBJ1-2, with D possibly matching TRBD1 (5 bases). CDR1 and CDR2 (germline): SGHTA, FQGTGA. The CDR3 consists of 14 residues. Trimming shortened V by 3 bases and J by 8 bases, and 16 bases separated the two germline ends. CDR3 protein: CASSLQGDGGGYTF. The CDR3 coding sequence is TGTGCCAGCAGCTTGCAAGGGGATGGCGGCGGCTACACCTTC.

This clone was detected once. The chain has TRBV6-2 or TRBV6-3 and TRBJ2-1; perhaps TRBD2 as D (5 bases). The germline V gene encodes CDR1 MNHEY and CDR2 SVGEGT. The CDR3 consists of 15 residues. V was trimmed by 4 bases and J by 5 bases, leaving 15 bases between them. CDR3 in amino acids: CASSLASVAHNEQFF. Here the CDR3 DNA reads TGTGCCAGCAGTTTAGCGAGCGTGGCGCACAATGAGCAGTTCTTC.

The V gene is TRBV27, the J gene TRBJ2-3, with a possible D match to TRBD1 (6 bases). The V and J ends lost 7 bases and 2 bases respectively, with 16 bases between them. CDR1 is MNHEY and CDR2 is SMNVEV in the germline V gene (reference sequence). The CDR3 runs 15 residues. The CDR3 DNA reads as TGTGCCAGCAATCAGGGGCGAAGCCTCACAGATACGCAGTATTTT. It yields the protein CASNQGRSLTDTQYF.

A few counts support this clone. This chain uses TRBV7-8 with TRBJ1-3, with 9 bases aligning to TRBD1. V dropped 5 bases and J dropped 3; count of bases not matched to a gene: 8. CDR3 length equals 16 residues. Germline CDR1 and CDR2: SGHVS and FQNEAQ. The CDR3, as DNA: TGTGCCAGCAGCACCCAACAGGGGGCGCGTGGAAACACCATATATTTT. Translation: CASSTQQGARGNTIYF. The entire variable domain, with the rest obtained from reference TRBV7-8 and TRBJ1-3, is as follows: GAGVSQSPRYKVAKRGQDVALRCDPISGHVSLFWYQQALGQGPEFLTYFQNEAQLDKSGLPSDRFFAERPEGSVSTLKIQRTQQEDSAVYLCASSTQQGARGNTIYFGEGSWLTVV.

The chain couples TRBV27 to TRBJ2-7; 10 bases are shared with TRBD1. The length of the CDR3 is 14 residues. CDR1 MNHEY and CDR2 SMNVEV come from the germline V gene (reference sequence). V dropped 5 bases and J dropped 4; count of bases not matched to a gene: 5. The CDR3 reads CASSKGTGEYEQYF. In DNA, the CDR3 is TGTGCCAGCAGTAAAGGGACAGGGGAGTACGAGCAGTACTTC.

V is TRBV6-5 and J is TRBJ1-1; D perhaps matches TRBD1 (5 bases). V lost 2 bases and J 3 bases, leaving 13 bases between the germline ends. From germline, CDR1 is MNHEY and CDR2 SVGAGI. This CDR3 contains 15 residues. The CDR3 protein is CASSYTIRGDTEAFF. The CDR3 DNA sequence: TGTGCCAGCAGTTACACGATACGGGGGGACACTGAAGCTTTCTTT.

The chain uses TRBV18 and TRBJ1-1; D might be TRBD1 (5 bases). Trimming left V 3 bases short and J 1 base short, with 9 bases between. The germline V gene has CDR1 KGHSH and CDR2 LQKENI. This CDR3 region has 14 residues. The CDR3 DNA reads as TGTGCCAGCTCACCGGGGCAGGAGAACACTGAAGCTTTCTTT. This sequence encodes CASSPGQENTEAFF.

The V and J genes are TRBV5-1 and TRBJ2-1, with 9 bases fitting TRBD2. Germline-derived CDR1 and CDR2 are SGHRS and YFSETQ. The CDR3 extends over 14 amino acids. The V gene end was trimmed by 5 bases and the J gene end by 8 bases; junction bases not matched to a gene: 8. CDR3 DNA sequence: TGCGCCAGCAGTCCTAGCGGGGACGGCGATGAGCAGTTCTTC. Encoded protein: CASSPSGDGDEQFF.

This clone was picked up one time. The chain joins TRBV5-1 to TRBJ2-7; 11 bases match TRBD1. Per the germline V gene, CDR1 is SGHRS and CDR2 is YFSETQ. The CDR3 covers 15 residues. Trimming cost V 0 bases and J 5 bases; bases outside gene matches: 4. CDR3 in amino acids: CASSLVGTGGNEQYF. The CDR3 DNA reads TGCGCCAGCAGCTTGGTCGGGACAGGGGGTAACGAGCAGTACTTC.

The genes are TRBV18 and TRBJ2-7, with TRBD2 matching over 8 bases. Germline V lookup: CDR1 KGHSH, CDR2 LQKENI. There are 16 residues in the CDR3. V was clipped by 3 bases and J by 5 bases; unmatched bases: 12. The CDR3 DNA reads TGTGCCAGCTCACCGGGTCGTGGTAGCGGGGTTCACGAGCAGTACTTC. Translating it yields CASSPGRGSGVHEQYF.

The V gene is TRBV5-1, the J gene TRBJ2-7; unclear D gene. CDR3 length equals 14 residues. CDR1 is SGHRS, CDR2 YFSETQ, per germline. V was clipped by 0 bases and J by 5 bases, with 12 bases between them. The CDR3 DNA follows: TGCGCCAGCAGCTTGGCGAGACACGGCCACGAGCAGTACTTC. Protein sequence: CASSLARHGHEQYF.

The CDR3 spells CATSDPAGNYGYTF. DNA for the CDR3: TGTGCCACCAGTGATCCAGCAGGGAACTATGGCTACACCTTC. The chain couples TRBV24-1 to TRBJ1-2; maybe TRBD1 (5 bases). Trimming left V 3 bases short and J 2 bases short, with 9 bases between. This CDR3 comprises 14 residues. Germline CDR1 and CDR2: KGHDR and SFDVKD.

The gene calls are TRBV6-2 or TRBV6-3 and TRBJ2-1, with D possibly TRBD2 on 6 matching bases. CDR1 is MNHEY and CDR2 is SVGEGT in the germline V gene. Trimming stripped 2 bases from V and 9 bases from J, with 8 bases between. The CDR3 has 12 amino acids. As DNA, the CDR3 is TGTGCCAGCAGTTACCGGGGGAGTGAGCAGTTCTTC. Its translation is CASSYRGSEQFF.

This chain links TRBV5-1 with TRBJ2-3; 8 bases are shared with TRBD2. After removal of 2 bases from V and 0 bases from J, the junction contained 8 bases not matched to a gene. CDR1 SGHRS and CDR2 YFSETQ come from the germline V gene. CDR3 length equals 17 residues. CDR3 bases: TGCGCCAGCAGCTTAAGCGGGGGCGATACTAGCACAGATACGCAGTATTTT. Encoded protein: CASSLSGGDTSTDTQYF.

This clone was seen once. The genes are TRBV5-1 and TRBJ2-5, with D possibly TRBD1 on 5 matching bases. CDR3 length equals 11 residues. V lost 6 bases, J lost 4 bases, and 7 bases lay in between. CDR1 is SGHRS, CDR2 YFSETQ, per germline. CDR3 sequence reads: CASTGPETQYF. The CDR3 DNA reads as TGCGCCAGCACAGGGCCAGAGACCCAGTACTTC.

The J gene is TRBJ1-6, the V gene TRBV7-9; no clear D gene. The CDR3 runs to 13 residues. The germline CDR1 and CDR2 sequences are SEHNR and FQNEAQ (reference sequence). With 6 bases removed from V and 3 bases from J, the gap between germline ends came to 6 bases. The CDR3 DNA reads as TGTGCCAGCAGTCCTAACTATAATTCACCCCTCCACTTT. Its protein product is CASSPNYNSPLHF.

The chain links TRBV28 to TRBJ2-1; 9 bases are shared with TRBD2. CDR1 MDHEN and CDR2 SYDVKM come from the germline V gene. This CDR3 contains 16 residues. After removal of 2 bases from V and 4 bases from J, the junction contained 6 bases not matched to a gene. CDR3 coding DNA: TGTGCCAGCAGTTTAACGGCTAGCGGGGCATACAATGAGCAGTTCTTC. As protein: CASSLTASGAYNEQFF.

The chain recombines TRBV29-1 with TRBJ2-7, with TRBD1 identical over 7 bases. Looked up from germline, CDR1 is SQVTM and CDR2 is ANQGSEA. J gave up 3 bases and V 7 bases, and 6 bases lay outside the gene matches. This CDR3 has 12 amino acids. Here the CDR3 DNA reads TGCAGCGCAACAGGGGTTGACTACGAGCAGTACTTC. Translation gives CSATGVDYEQYF.

This clone has just a few counts. The CDR3 region is CASSNQALINTEAFF. The CDR3 region has the DNA TGTGCCAGTAGTAACCAGGCCCTGATTAACACTGAAGCTTTCTTT. The chain is built from TRBV19 and TRBJ1-1; no clear D. The ends were cut back, 4 bases at V and 2 bases at J, with 14 bases in the middle. This CDR3 has 15 amino acids. Germline CDR1 LNHDA, CDR2 SQIVND (reference sequence).

V gene TRBV7-2 combines with J gene TRBJ1-5; TRBD1 is a possible D gene (6 bases). The germline V gene encodes CDR1 SGHTA and CDR2 FQGNSA. Trimming removed 4 bases from V and 6 bases from J, with 16 bases in between. This CDR3 spans 15 amino acids. The CDR3: CASSSLNREGQPQHF. The CDR3 nucleotides are TGTGCCAGCAGCTCCCTCAACAGGGAGGGTCAGCCCCAGCATTTT.

The V call is TRBV18, the J call TRBJ1-1; 7 bases are shared with TRBD1. Germline V gene data show CDR1 as KGHSH and CDR2 as LQKENI. V lost 0 bases to trimming and J lost 9 bases; unmatched junction nucleotides: 4. CDR3 length: 13 amino acids. CDR3 DNA sequence: TGTGCCAGCTCACCACCTACAGGGGTGCAAGCTTTCTTT. Translating it yields CASSPPTGVQAFF.

In DNA form, the CDR3 reads TGTGCCAGCAGCTTAACGGGGACAGGAGGAAACACCATATATTTT. Its protein product is CASSLTGTGGNTIYF. This chain links TRBV5-6 with TRBJ1-3; 8 nucleotides match TRBD1. This CDR3 is built from 15 residues. Germline V gene sequence: CDR1 SGHDT, CDR2 YYEEEE. After removal of 2 bases from V and 4 bases from J, the junction contained 5 bases not matched to a gene.

The chain couples TRBV7-3 to TRBJ1-1, with D possibly matching TRBD1 (5 bases). V shed 3 bases and J shed 3 bases, with 8 bases lying between them. Germline CDR1 reads SGHTA; CDR2 reads FQGTGA. CDR3 length: 13 residues. The CDR3: CASSFQGDTEAFF. CDR3 coding DNA: TGTGCCAGCAGCTTTCAGGGTGACACTGAAGCTTTCTTT. Filled out from reference TRBV7-3 and TRBJ1-1, the complete variable domain reads GAGVSQTPSNKVTEKGKYVELRCDPISGHTALYWYRQSLGQGPEFLIYFQGTGAADDSGLPNDRFFAVRPEGSVSTLKIQRTERGDSAVYLCASSFQGDTEAFFGQGTRLTVV.

V usage is TRBV1 and J usage is TRBJ1-6; TRBD1, the D gene given by the table, was not confirmed from the DNA. TRBV1 is classified as a pseudogene. The CDR3 length is 13 residues. DNA of the CDR3: TGCACCAGCCCACGAAGACAGAATTCACCCCTCCACTTT. This sequence encodes CTSPRRQNSPLHF.